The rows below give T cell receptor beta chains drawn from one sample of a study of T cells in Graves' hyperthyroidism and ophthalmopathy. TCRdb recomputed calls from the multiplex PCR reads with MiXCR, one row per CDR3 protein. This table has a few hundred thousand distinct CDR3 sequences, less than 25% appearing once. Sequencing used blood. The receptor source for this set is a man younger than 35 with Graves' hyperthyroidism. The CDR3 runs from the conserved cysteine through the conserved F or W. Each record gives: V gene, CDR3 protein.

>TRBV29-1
CSAVLDSDQPQHF
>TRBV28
CASSLTGGAPYEQYF
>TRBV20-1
CSADYAGGIEQYF
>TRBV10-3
CATAGGSLYEQYF
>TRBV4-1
CASSHGTFGETQYF
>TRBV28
CASSSSMGTFEAFF
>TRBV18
CASSPLPPNGGAPYEQYF
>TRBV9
CASSPPGTSGRRDEQYF
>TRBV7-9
CASSPGGGRPGELFF
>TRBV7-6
CASSLLQGSNYGYTF
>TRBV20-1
CSAKNPRGSSYEQYF
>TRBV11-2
CASSRKGGPASLGYTF
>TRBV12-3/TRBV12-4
CASSFVPGVDRLTYEQYF
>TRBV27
CASSLSGSGGFYEQYF
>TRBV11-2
CASRLTEADGYTF
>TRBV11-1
CASISSETRTGELFF
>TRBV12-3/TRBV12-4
CASQDREGTNYGYTF
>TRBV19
CASSIVTGPRQPQHF
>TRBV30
CAIPGTTNDLWGYTF
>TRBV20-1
CSARRGPASNQPQHF